This TCR beta chain comes out of a study of breast tumors, draining lymph nodes, adjacent tissues. Samples came from axillary lymph nodes draining the breast cancer. General observations from the study: Compared with basal-like, luminal-like tumors shared significantly more repertoire with nontumor tissue. Most tumor T cells seemingly derive from lymph node, then expand in tumor. The lymph node origin of tumor T cells was framed as consistent with a hypothesis, not demonstrated. Tumor repertoires ranked between lymph nodes and nontumor tissue in diversity, with V and J gene preferences.

In this sample, this clonotype turned up once. The target antigen is unknown. V dropped 7 bases and J dropped 8; count of bases not matched to a gene: 12. The CDR3 contains 15 residues. CDR1 is SNHLY, CDR2 FYNNEI, per germline. Each CDR3 protein is one row after TCRdb ran MiXCR on the multiplex PCR reads. The table records over 150,000 distinct CDR3 sequences, around 29% of them present only once. The chain joins TRBV2 to TRBJ2-1; 9 bases fit TRBD2. Material for sequencing was axillary lymph node tissue. This clonotype was sampled from a female donor with breast cancer. Some clones in this sample may be carry-over from other donors' samples. The CDR3 region has the DNA TGTGCCAGCATGGCTGGGCTAGCGGGAAGACATGAGCAGTTCTTC. This codes for CASMAGLAGRHEQFF.